This T cell receptor beta chain was sequenced during a study of PD-1 blockade in mismatch repair-deficient tumors (dated by TCRdb to about 2017). Looking at the study overall: Between late 2013 and late 2016, roughly 84 consecutive patients with 11 to 12 mismatch repair-deficient cancer types, all previously treated and progressing, were enrolled in the trial. Tumor-associated T cell clones in the peripheral blood of patients responding to PD-1 blockade were tracked using deep sequencing of TCR CDR3 regions.

Receptor libraries were prepared by the immunoSEQ multiplex PCR assay. The immuneACCESS repertoire file appears here via TCRdb, limited to in-frame rearrangements. These files lack a portion of the clones; in checked studies, under half of the deficit traces to unresolved V genes, and the cause of the others is not known. The sample contains about 51,000 clones, approximately 80% of them found a single time. Around 3.2% of the sample is in the top ten clones. Comment on this clone: Its antigen is not yet known. There are no base qualities to consult, and no much larger clone falls within one base.

Results the study describes overall, beyond this receptor: Rapid expansion after pembrolizumab followed by contraction, generally before radiologic responses, was shown by tumor-resident clones, which were often undetectable in blood before treatment.

V and J are truncated by 6 bases and 7 bases respectively, leaving an intervening sequence of 24 bases. CDR1 and CDR2 (MRHNA, SNTAGT) derive from the germline V gene. From cysteine to phenylalanine, the CDR3 is 16 amino acids long. The DNA shown is the 48-base CDR3, in frame from base 1. For every enrolled patient, mismatch repair deficiency was confirmed by either polymerase chain reaction or immunohistochemistry. TCR sequencing was carried out for three patients who responded to pembrolizumab therapy. The phase II trial prospectively evaluated PD-1 blockade with pembrolizumab in advanced mismatch repair-deficient cancers, independent of tissue of origin. Peripheral blood T cell samples were serially collected before and at multiple times after PD-1 blockade was started. Blood sampling times were reported as weeks after the first pembrolizumab dose.

This TCR derives from an adult with mismatch repair-deficient cancer. The chain was built from TRBV6-4 and TRBJ1-2; 5 matching bases give a weak D call of TRBD1. The specimen was peripheral blood, collected 4 weeks after starting pembrolizumab. The DNA is as follows: TGTGCCAGCAGCCCTTTGGGGGGGTTGCATTATAGTGGCTACACCTTC. This encodes CASSPLGGLHYSGYTF.